The 11 T cell receptor beta chains below come from one sample, sequenced in a study of patients and donors after allogeneic stem cell transplantation. TCRdb re-called the RT-PCR reads with MiXCR, one entry per CDR3 protein. The sample lists about 110,000 distinct CDR3 sequences, about a third occurring once. The sequenced sample consisted of blood, either unsorted or a sorted T cell fraction (not recorded which). These receptors were taken from a human donor who was either an allogeneic HSCT recipient or a stem cell or donor lymphocyte infusion donor (not recorded which). It is not recorded whose cells these are; they may come from a transplant donor.

CDR3 DNA: TGCGCCAGCAGCCAGGGACGGGAAACTTCCTACGAGCAGTACTTC. Protein sequence: CASSQGRETSYEQYF. The chain recombines TRBV4-3 with TRBJ2-7; D possibly matches TRBD1 or TRBD2 (5 bases each). Trimming took 3 bases from V and 1 from J, leaving 13 bases between them. The CDR3 is 15 amino acids. The germline V gene has CDR1 LGHNA and CDR2 YSLEER.

There are a few counts of this clonotype. Germline and junction disagree at one end, which may indicate a read error. The gene calls are TRBV7-7 and TRBJ2-7, with D uncertain. The CDR3 sequence is 13 residues long. Germline loops: CDR1 SSHAT, CDR2 FNYEAQ (reference sequence). For the CDR3, the DNA is TGTGCTAGCAGCTTAGATCATGGATCCGAGCAGTACTTC. Translation: CASSLDHGSEQYF.

The chain links TRBV16 to TRBJ1-1; the match to TRBD1 covers 7 bases. Per germline, CDR1 KGHSY and CDR2 FQNENV. V dropped 2 bases and J dropped 7; count of bases not matched to a gene: 10. This CDR3 region has 15 residues. DNA of the CDR3: TGTGCCAGCAGCCAACACTGGGACAGCTCCTTTGAAGCTTTCTTT. Its translation: CASSQHWDSSFEAFF.

The genes are TRBV7-6 and TRBJ2-3; a weak D match, TRBD2 (5 bases). Between the trimmed V and J ends, which lost 1 base and 0 bases, there was a span of 11 bases. Germline V gene lookup returns CDR1 SGHVS and CDR2 FNYEAQ. This CDR3 is built from 16 residues. The CDR3 spells CASSLEGGSSTDTQYF. The DNA for the CDR3 is TGTGCCAGCAGCTTAGAGGGCGGGTCTAGCACAGATACGCAGTATTTT. Based on the CDR3 plus reference TRBV7-6 and TRBJ2-3, the full variable domain is GAGVSQSPRYKVTKRGQDVALRCDPISGHVSLYWYRQALGQGPEFLTYFNYEAQQDKSGLPNDRFSAERPEGSISTLTIQRTEQRDSAMYRCASSLEGGSSTDTQYFGPGTRLTVL.

In this sample, this clonotype turned up a few times. This chain links TRBV5-1 with TRBJ2-7; D possibly matches TRBD1 or TRBD2 (6 bases each). The V end lost 4 bases, the J end lost 8 bases, and 16 bases lay between the germline ends. The CDR3 extends over 13 amino acids. Germline CDR1 is SGHRS and CDR2 is YFSETQ. This chain's CDR3 is CASSEEGGAQQYF. The CDR3 coding sequence is TGCGCCAGCAGCGAGGAGGGGGGCGCCCAGCAGTACTTC. Drawing the rest from reference TRBV5-1 and TRBJ2-7, the complete variable domain is KAGVTQTPRYLIKTRGQQVTLSCSPISGHRSVSWYQQTPGQGLQFLFEYFSETQRNKGNFPGRFSGRQFSNSRSEMNVSTLELGDSALYLCASSEEGGAQQYFGPGTRLTVT.

The J gene is TRBJ2-5, the V gene TRBV5-6; D uncertain. V was clipped by 1 base and J by 0 bases, with 10 bases between them. The CDR3 has 15 residues. Germline V gene lookup returns CDR1 SGHDT and CDR2 YYEEEE. The CDR3 region is CASSLITSDQETQYF. DNA of the CDR3: TGTGCCAGCAGCTTGATCACATCGGACCAAGAGACCCAGTACTTC.

The chain combines TRBV13 with TRBJ1-6; perhaps TRBD1 as D (6 bases). Trimming shortened V by 4 bases and J by 12 bases, and 10 bases separated the two germline ends. Germline CDR1 PRHDT, CDR2 FYEKMQ (reference sequence). The CDR3 totals 12 residues. The CDR3 DNA reads TGTGCCAGCAGCTCCCGGGGGCTACCCCTCCACTTT. As protein: CASSSRGLPLHF.

The rearrangement joins TRBV6-5 to TRBJ2-7, with unresolved D. V was cut by 4 bases and J by 6 bases, with 10 bases left in between. Germline V gene sequence: CDR1 MNHEY, CDR2 SVGAGI. The CDR3 runs to 12 residues. CDR3 bases: TGTGCCAGCAGTTCGGCCGCGAGCGAGCAGTACTTC. The encoded protein is CASSSAASEQYF.

This clonotype was seen only a few times. The rearrangement links TRBV7-8 to TRBJ1-1; perhaps TRBD1 as D (5 bases). The V and J ends lost 5 bases and 4 bases respectively, with 11 bases between them. Looked up from germline, CDR1 is SGHVS and CDR2 is FQNEAQ. The CDR3 runs 13 residues. Written as DNA, the CDR3 is TGTGCCAGCAGCCCCTGGAGGGGCACTGAAGCTTTCTTT. Residues: CASSPWRGTEAFF.

The chain links TRBV24-1 to TRBJ2-1, with 7 bases matching TRBD1. The CDR3 is 13 amino acids. V gave up 9 bases and J gave up 0 bases; unmatched junction bases: 1. Germline CDR1 reads KGHDR; CDR2 reads SFDVKD. CDR3 sequence reads: CATRDSSYNEQFF. The CDR3 bases are TGTGCCACCCGGGACAGCTCCTACAATGAGCAGTTCTTC.

This clonotype turned up a few times. The chain is built from TRBV11-2 and TRBJ1-6, with a tentative D call TRBD1 (5 bases). The CDR3 is 16 residues long. V lost 5 bases, J lost 5 bases, and 16 bases lay in between. Germline V gene sequence: CDR1 SGHAT, CDR2 FQNNGV. The CDR3 DNA reads as TGTGCCAGCAGCGTTCTCCCGGGACGGAATAATTCACCCCTCCACTTT. Amino acid sequence: CASSVLPGRNNSPLHF.